A selection of T cell receptor beta chains follows, all from one sample in a study of EBV T-cell therapy then PD-1 blockade in nasopharyngeal carcinoma. Antigen specificity for these receptors is unknown. TCRdb's copy holds only in-frame clones and misses some; the assay was immunoSEQ multiplex PCR. The repertoire holds about 22,000 clones, with over 75% as singletons. The sequences come from CD8+ T cells from blood, collected at day -245 from a patient whose treatment included autologous EBV-specific T cells and nivolumab. The source of these receptors is a man aged 40-55 years with nasopharyngeal carcinoma. CDR3s include the opening cysteine and the closing phenylalanine or tryptophan. The D gene is left open where the match is weak. A clone size is listed for some rows: how often the clone was seen (once, few, many), or a class if it is expanded.

j_call v_call clone_size d_call cdr3_aa cdr3_nt
TRBJ2-7 TRBV7-2 . TRBD1 CASSFRTGVLSYEQYF TGTGCCAGCAGCTTCAGGACAGGCGTCCTCTCCTACGAGCAGTACTTC
TRBJ2-3 TRBV5-1 . . CASSLDLGDTQYF TGCGCCAGCAGCTTGGACCTAGGGGATACGCAGTATTTT
TRBJ1-2 TRBV9 . . CASSVGGAGVFYGYTF TGTGCCAGCAGCGTAGGAGGGGCAGGGGTTTTCTATGGCTACACCTTC
TRBJ2-1 TRBV4-3 . . CASSQTGYNEQFF TGCGCCAGCAGCCAGACCGGGTACAATGAGCAGTTCTTC
TRBJ1-5 TRBV23-1 once . CASSLTLWVSNQPQHF TGCGCCAGCAGTCTGACCCTTTGGGTGAGCAATCAGCCCCAGCATTTT
TRBJ1-2 TRBV13 . . CASSLGGQPYGYTF TGTGCCAGCAGCTTAGGAGGACAGCCCTATGGCTACACCTTC
TRBJ2-3 TRBV6-4 . TRBD2 CASSDSASGVDTQYF TGTGCCAGCAGTGACTCGGCTAGCGGCGTAGATACGCAGTATTTT
TRBJ2-3 TRBV9 few . CASSAPIGGTDTQYF TGTGCCAGCAGCGCACCTATAGGGGGCACAGATACGCAGTATTTT
TRBJ2-1 TRBV4-2 . . CASSPGRSGQLFETLAYNEQFF TGTGCCAGCAGCCCAGGGAGATCGGGACAACTATTCGAAACCCTTGCCTACAATGAGCAGTTCTTC
TRBJ1-4 TRBV4-3 . . CASSQASDVMANEKLFF TGCGCCAGCAGCCAAGCATCTGACGTGATGGCTAATGAAAAACTGTTTTTT
TRBJ2-7 TRBV7-9 . TRBD2 CASSGEGTRGSYEQYF TGTGCCAGCAGCGGGGAGGGGACCCGAGGATCCTACGAGCAGTACTTC
TRBJ2-1 TRBV4-1 . . CASSQGVGGSWAEQFF TGCGCCAGCAGCCAGGGGGTAGGTGGTAGCTGGGCTGAGCAGTTCTTC
TRBJ1-5 TRBV7-8 . . CASSLVPWAGGNQPQHF TGTGCCAGCAGCTTAGTACCTTGGGCAGGGGGCAATCAGCCCCAGCATTTT
TRBJ2-1 TRBV9 . TRBD2 CASSVVAGGFYNEQFF TGTGCCAGCAGCGTAGTCGCGGGGGGATTCTACAATGAGCAGTTCTTC
TRBJ1-2 TRBV5-1 . TRBD1 CASSRSGTANYGYTF TGCGCCAGCAGCCGCTCCGGGACAGCTAACTATGGCTACACCTTC
TRBJ2-3 TRBV11-1 . . CASSLGTGDTDTQYF TGTGCCAGCAGCCTTGGGACTGGGGATACAGATACGCAGTATTTT
TRBJ1-1 TRBV3-1/TRBV3-2 . . CASSGQGTEAFF TGTGCCAGCAGCGGCCAGGGAACTGAAGCTTTCTTT
TRBJ1-3 TRBV4-3 . . CASSLGRTGAPGNTIYF TGCGCCAGCAGCCTAGGGCGAACAGGAGCCCCTGGAAACACCATATATTTT
TRBJ2-7 TRBV5-4 . TRBD2 CASSAPSGGGYEQYF TGTGCCAGCAGCGCCCCTAGCGGGGGGGGTTACGAGCAGTACTTC
TRBJ2-1 TRBV27 . . CASSLGASGEQFF TGTGCCAGCAGTTTAGGAGCCAGTGGCGAGCAGTTCTTC
TRBJ2-5 TRBV4-1 once . CASSQIGGIFQETQYF TGCGCCAGCAGCCAGATCGGGGGCATTTTCCAAGAGACCCAGTACTTC
TRBJ1-2 TRBV11-2 . . CASSLGGAYGYTF TGTGCCAGCAGCTTAGGGGGCGCCTATGGCTACACCTTC
TRBJ2-1 TRBV9 . TRBD1 CASSVSLSGTGGSYNEQFF TGTGCCAGCAGCGTTTCCCTCTCAGGGACAGGGGGGTCCTACAATGAGCAGTTCTTC
TRBJ2-4 TRBV6-5 . . CASKTIGEGANIQYF TGTGCCAGCAAAACGATCGGAGAAGGGGCCAACATTCAGTACTTC
TRBJ2-7 TRBV6-5 . . CASVYRETDEQYF TGTGCCAGCGTCTACAGGGAGACGGACGAGCAGTACTTC
TRBJ1-3 TRBV9 . TRBD1 CASSLSRDSQKVSGNTIYF TGTGCCAGCAGCCTCAGCCGGGACAGCCAAAAAGTCTCTGGAAACACCATATATTTT